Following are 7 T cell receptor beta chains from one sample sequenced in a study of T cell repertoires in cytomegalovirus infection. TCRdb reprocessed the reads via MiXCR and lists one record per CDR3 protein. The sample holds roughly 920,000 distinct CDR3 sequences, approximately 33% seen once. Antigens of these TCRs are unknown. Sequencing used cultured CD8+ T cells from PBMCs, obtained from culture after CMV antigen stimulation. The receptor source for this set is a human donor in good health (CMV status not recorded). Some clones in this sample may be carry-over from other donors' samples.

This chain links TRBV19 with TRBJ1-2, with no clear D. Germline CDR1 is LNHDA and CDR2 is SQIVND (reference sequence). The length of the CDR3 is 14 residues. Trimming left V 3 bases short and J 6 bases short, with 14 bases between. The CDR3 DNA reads TGTGCCAGTAGTATCACGCCCGGACTAGATGGCTACACCTTC. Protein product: CASSITPGLDGYTF.

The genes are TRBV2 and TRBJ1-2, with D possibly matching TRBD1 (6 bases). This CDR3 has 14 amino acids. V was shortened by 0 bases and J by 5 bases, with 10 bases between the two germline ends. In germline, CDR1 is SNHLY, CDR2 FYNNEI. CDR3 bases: TGTGCCAGCAGTGAAGCAGGGACAAATTATGGCTACACCTTC. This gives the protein CASSEAGTNYGYTF.

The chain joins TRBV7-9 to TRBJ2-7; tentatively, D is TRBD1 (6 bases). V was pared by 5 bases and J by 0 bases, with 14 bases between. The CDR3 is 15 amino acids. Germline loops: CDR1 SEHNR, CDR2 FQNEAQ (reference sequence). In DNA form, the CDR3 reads TGTGCCAGCAGCCCCGGACAGTGGAGCTCCTACGAGCAGTACTTC. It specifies CASSPGQWSSYEQYF.

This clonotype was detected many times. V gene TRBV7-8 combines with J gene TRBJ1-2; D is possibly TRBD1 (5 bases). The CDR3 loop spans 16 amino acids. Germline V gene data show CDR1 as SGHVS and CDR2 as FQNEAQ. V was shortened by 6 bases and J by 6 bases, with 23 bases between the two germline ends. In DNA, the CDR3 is TGTGCCAGCAGTTACGCCCCGGGGCAACGTTGGGATGGCTACACCTTC. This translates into CASSYAPGQRWDGYTF. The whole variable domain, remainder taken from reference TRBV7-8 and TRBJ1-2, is GAGVSQSPRYKVAKRGQDVALRCDPISGHVSLFWYQQALGQGPEFLTYFQNEAQLDKSGLPSDRFFAERPEGSVSTLKIQRTQQEDSAVYLCASSYAPGQRWDGYTFGSGTRLTVV.

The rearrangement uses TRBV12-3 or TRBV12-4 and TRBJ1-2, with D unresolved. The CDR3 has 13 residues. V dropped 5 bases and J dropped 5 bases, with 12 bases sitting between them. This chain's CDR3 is CASSLSESYGYTF. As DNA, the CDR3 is TGTGCCAGCAGTCTTTCGGAATCGTATGGCTACACCTTC.

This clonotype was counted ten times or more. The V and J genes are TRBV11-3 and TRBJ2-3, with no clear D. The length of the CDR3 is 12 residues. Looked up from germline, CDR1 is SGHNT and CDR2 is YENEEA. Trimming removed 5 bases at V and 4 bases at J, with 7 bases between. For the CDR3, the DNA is TGTGCCAGCAGCGCTGATCCAGATACGCAGTATTTT. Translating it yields CASSADPDTQYF. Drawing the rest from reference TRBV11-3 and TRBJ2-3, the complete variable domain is EAGVVQSPRYKIIEKKQPVAFWCNPISGHNTLYWYLQNLGQGPELLIRYENEEAVDDSQLPKDRFSAERLKGVDSTLKIQPAELGDSAVYLCASSADPDTQYFGPGTRLTVL.

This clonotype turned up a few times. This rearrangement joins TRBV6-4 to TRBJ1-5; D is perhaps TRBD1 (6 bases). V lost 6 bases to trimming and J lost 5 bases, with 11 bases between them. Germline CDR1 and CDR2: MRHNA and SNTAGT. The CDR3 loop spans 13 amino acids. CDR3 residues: CASSRGPHQPQHF. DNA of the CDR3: TGTGCCAGCAGCAGGGGACCCCATCAGCCCCAGCATTTT.